Below are 26 T cell receptor beta chains sequenced from a single sample in a study of T-cell reconstitution after alpha-beta-depleted transplantation in children (dated by TCRdb to 2016 to 2017). The treatment or condition label, read with the paper, signifies: allogeneic hematopoietic cell transplantation with graft depleted of TCRalphabeta T cells and CD19 B cells. The receptor library was made with PCR. The instrument given in TCRdb is Illumina HiSeq 2500. TCR library preparation used molecular barcoding, with unique molecular identifiers applied to normalize quantification of the TCRbeta repertoire. TCRdb's own reprocessing of the public reads used fastp at Q25 and MiXCR and kept productive beta chains. Each CDR3 protein appears once, grouped with its most common genes and DNA. The sample has roughly 310,000 distinct CDR3 sequences on record, 23% of them singletons. The top ten clones comprise about 10% of the sample.

Sequenced here: PBMCs, mostly from graft donor cells, sampled 180 days after TCRalphabeta/CD19-depleted stem cell transplant. Receptors were obtained from a male patient younger than 18 who had a stem cell transplant for acute lymphoblastic leukemia, so the T cells may come from the graft donor.

The rearrangement links TRBV5-5 to TRBJ1-1, with 9 nucleotides matching TRBD1. V shed 4 bases and J 4 bases; nucleotides not matched to a gene: 11. Germline V gene data show CDR1 as SGHKS and CDR2 as YYEKEE (reference sequence). The CDR3 is 16 residues long. The CDR3 reads CASSPGLATGGTEAFF. The CDR3 DNA reads as TGTGCCAGCAGCCCCGGGTTGGCGACAGGGGGCACTGAAGCTTTCTTT.

The V call is TRBV18, the J call TRBJ2-5; D gene uncertain. The CDR3 totals 13 residues. Germline-derived CDR1 and CDR2 are KGHSH and LQKENI. Trimming shortened V by 3 bases and J by 1 base, and 6 bases separated the two germline ends. The CDR3 DNA reads TGTGCCAGCTCACCGACCCTCCAAGAGACCCAGTACTTC. Its protein is CASSPTLQETQYF.

This clonotype has just a few counts. The chain is built from TRBV27 and TRBJ1-1, with 9 nucleotides matching TRBD1. After removal of 6 bases from V and 5 bases from J, the junction contained 4 bases not matched to a gene. The CDR3 runs to 13 residues. The germline V gene encodes CDR1 MNHEY and CDR2 SMNVEV (reference sequence). CDR3 residues: CASRGTGRTEAFF. CDR3 nucleotides: TGTGCCAGCAGAGGGACAGGGCGGACTGAAGCTTTCTTT.

V gene TRBV6-5 combines with J gene TRBJ2-1; TRBD2 matches at 8 bases. The germline gives CDR1 MNHEY, CDR2 SVGAGI. There are 15 residues in the CDR3. V was pared by 2 bases and J by 5 bases, with 5 bases of the junction left unmatched. CDR3 residues: CASSYRAGVNNEQFF. The DNA for the CDR3 is TGTGCCAGCAGTTACCGAGCGGGAGTAAACAATGAGCAGTTCTTC.

This clonotype was counted a few times. The chain links TRBV29-1 to TRBJ2-3; possible D gene TRBD1, 6 bases. V was shortened by 4 bases and J by 4 bases, with 9 bases between the two germline ends. This CDR3 contains 12 residues. The germline V gene has CDR1 SQVTM and CDR2 ANQGSEA. CDR3 nucleotide sequence: TGCAGCGTTGCCCCAGGGGCAGATACGCAGTATTTT. It is translated as CSVAPGADTQYF.

In its sample, this clonotype was seen a few times. V is TRBV20-1 and J is TRBJ2-2, with D possibly TRBD2 on 5 matching bases. The length of the CDR3 is 13 residues. Germline V gives CDR1 DFQATT, CDR2 SNEGSKA (reference sequence). Trimming shortened V by 1 base and J by 5 bases, and 8 bases separated the two germline ends. Here the CDR3 DNA reads TGCAGTGCTAGAGTAGGCGGGACCGGGGAGCTGTTTTTT. Protein product: CSARVGGTGELFF.

The V and J genes are TRBV12-3 or TRBV12-4 and TRBJ2-2; 12 positions match TRBD2. The CDR3 loop spans 16 amino acids. V shed 4 bases and J 7 bases; nucleotides not matched to a gene: 7. CDR3 amino acids: CASSSPGLAGNGELFF. In DNA form, the CDR3 reads TGTGCCAGCAGTTCACCTGGACTAGCGGGGAACGGGGAGCTGTTTTTT.

This clonotype showed up just a few times. The chain recombines TRBV11-1 with TRBJ2-2; 7 bases are shared with TRBD2. The CDR3 is 18 amino acids. V shed 1 base, J shed 0 bases, and the junction held 8 bases outside the gene matches. Germline V CDR1 and CDR2: SGHAT, FQDESV (reference sequence). The CDR3 loop is CASSLVYGRRTNTGELFF. Written as DNA, the CDR3 is TGTGCCAGCAGCTTAGTATACGGGAGGCGAACGAACACCGGGGAGCTGTTTTTT.

The CDR3 protein is CASSSNLPGSSTNEKLFF. Here the CDR3 DNA reads TGTGCCAGCAGCAGTAACCTTCCCGGGAGTTCAACTAATGAAAAACTGTTTTTT. The chain recombines TRBV11-1 with TRBJ1-4; unclear D gene. The CDR3 totals 18 residues. Germline V gives CDR1 SGHAT, CDR2 FQDESV (reference sequence). V was shortened by 5 bases and J by 0 bases, with 19 bases between the two germline ends.

This clonotype was seen more than once but under ten times. J is TRBJ2-7 and V is TRBV3-1; 7 bases are shared with TRBD1. This CDR3 has 15 amino acids. CDR1 LGHDT and CDR2 YNNKEL come from the germline V gene (reference sequence). V gave up 3 bases and J gave up 7 bases; unmatched junction bases: 12. CDR3 amino acids: CASSHIRQGGLEQYF. The DNA for the CDR3 is TGTGCCAGCAGCCATATCAGACAGGGCGGTTTGGAGCAGTACTTC.

J is TRBJ2-3 and V is TRBV5-5; D not certain. V lost 6 bases, J lost 2 bases, and 7 bases lay in between. CDR3 size: 12 residues. Germline CDR1 SGHKS, CDR2 YYEKEE (reference sequence). As DNA, the CDR3 is TGTGCCAGCAACCCCTTCACAGATACGCAGTATTTT. Amino acids: CASNPFTDTQYF. Complete variable domain (other parts from reference TRBV5-5 and TRBJ2-3): DAGVTQSPTHLIKTRGQQVTLRCSPISGHKSVSWYQQVLGQGPQFIFQYYEKEERGRGNFPDRFSARQFPNYSSELNVNALLLGDSALYLCASNPFTDTQYFGPGTRLTVL.

This clonotype was counted a few times. The rearrangement uses TRBV5-1 and TRBJ2-1; D is uncertain. The CDR3 spans 14 residues. Germline V gene data show CDR1 as SGHRS and CDR2 as YFSETQ. Trimming removed 0 bases at V and 8 bases at J, with 12 bases between. The CDR3 coding sequence is TGCGCCAGCAGCTTGGCCAGCTACCGGGATGAGCAGTTCTTC. Amino acid sequence: CASSLASYRDEQFF.

J is TRBJ2-7 and V is TRBV20-1; 10 nucleotides align to TRBD1. The CDR3 consists of 12 residues. Trimming took 7 bases from V and 7 from J; bases not matched to a gene: 7. In germline, CDR1 is DFQATT, CDR2 SNEGSKA (reference sequence). This CDR3 is CSGDRGHGEQYF. Written as DNA, the CDR3 is TGCAGTGGTGACAGGGGGCATGGTGAGCAGTACTTC.

In this sample, this clonotype turned up once. The V gene is TRBV20-1, the J gene TRBJ1-1, with no clear D. Germline lookup yields CDR1 DFQATT and CDR2 SNEGSKA (reference sequence). The germline V and J ends were trimmed by 1 base and 1 base, with 10 bases remaining between them. CDR3 length: 14 residues. The CDR3 nucleotides read TGCAGTGCTAGAGGGGCAGGAAGGAACACTGAAGCTTTCTTT. Encoded protein: CSARGAGRNTEAFF.

This clonotype was recorded many times. V is TRBV5-1 and J is TRBJ2-5; D might be TRBD2 (6 bases). The CDR3 loop spans 15 amino acids. V was trimmed by 5 bases and J by 2 bases, leaving 16 bases between them. Germline lookup yields CDR1 SGHRS and CDR2 YFSETQ. The CDR3 spells CASRQREGGQETQYF. DNA for the CDR3: TGCGCCAGCAGACAACGAGAAGGAGGGCAAGAGACCCAGTACTTC.

This clonotype has more than one count but fewer than ten. This chain uses TRBV20-1 with TRBJ2-2; TRBD2 agrees at 12 bases. Losses at the gene ends were 0 bases for V and 3 bases for J; bases not matched to a gene: 2. The germline V gene has CDR1 DFQATT and CDR2 SNEGSKA (reference sequence). The CDR3 has 16 residues. CDR3 DNA sequence: TGCAGTGCTAGAGATCTAGCGGGAGGGGACACCGGGGAGCTGTTTTTT. Amino acids: CSARDLAGGDTGELFF.

This clonotype showed up just a few times. The V and J genes are TRBV15 and TRBJ2-1, with 11 nucleotides matching TRBD2. The J segment lost 3 bases and the V segment lost 7 bases, leaving 5 bases of the junction unmatched. Germline V gene data show CDR1 as LNHNV and CDR2 as YYDKDF (reference sequence). This CDR3 spans 15 amino acids. CDR3 DNA: TGTGCCACCACCACCGGGACTAGCGGCTACAATGAGCAGTTCTTC. Protein product: CATTTGTSGYNEQFF.

The chain recombines TRBV27 with TRBJ2-7, with a possible D match to TRBD2 (5 bases). V gave up 5 bases and J gave up 6 bases, with 17 bases separating them. The CDR3 totals 14 residues. Germline V gene data show CDR1 as MNHEY and CDR2 as SMNVEV (reference sequence). CDR3 coding DNA: TGTGCCAGCAGTCCCTTGGACTGGCGCGCCGAGCAGTACTTC. This codes for CASSPLDWRAEQYF.

The chain recombines TRBV5-1 with TRBJ2-1; D uncertain. Germline-derived CDR1 and CDR2 are SGHRS and YFSETQ. CDR3 length equals 12 residues. V was shortened by 0 bases and J by 7 bases, with 5 bases between the two germline ends. The chain's CDR3 is CASSLELNEQFF. DNA for the CDR3: TGCGCCAGCAGCTTGGAATTAAATGAGCAGTTCTTC.

J is TRBJ2-1 and V is TRBV3-1; no clear D. V was clipped by 4 bases and J by 6 bases, with 16 bases between them. CDR1 and CDR2 from the germline V gene are LGHDT and YNNKEL (reference sequence). The CDR3 has 15 amino acids. CDR3: CASSLRTSQANEQFF. The CDR3 DNA sequence: TGTGCCAGCAGCCTCAGGACGAGCCAGGCCAATGAGCAGTTCTTC.

The gene calls are TRBV6-5 and TRBJ1-2; TRBD1 aligns across 8 bases. The CDR3 spans 15 residues. Germline V gives CDR1 MNHEY, CDR2 SVGAGI. J gave up 4 bases and V 0 bases, and 4 bases lay outside the gene matches. The CDR3 spells CASSYSAGGAYGYTF. As DNA, the CDR3 is TGTGCCAGCAGTTACTCGGCAGGGGGCGCCTATGGCTACACCTTC.

The V call is TRBV12-3 or TRBV12-4, the J call TRBJ2-3; TRBD2 matches at 8 bases. The CDR3 loop spans 16 amino acids. J gave up 2 bases and V 5 bases, and 9 bases lay outside the gene matches. CDR3 region: CASSATPGGDTDTQYF. The CDR3 nucleotides read TGTGCCAGCAGTGCTACTCCGGGGGGGGACACAGATACGCAGTATTTT.

The J gene is TRBJ2-7, the V gene TRBV5-1; 13 bases are shared with TRBD2. In germline, CDR1 is SGHRS, CDR2 YFSETQ. V lost 3 bases, J lost 4 bases, and 10 bases stayed unmatched. This CDR3 comprises 17 residues. CDR3 residues: CASSSGLAGVGIYEQYF. As DNA, the CDR3 is TGCGCCAGCAGCTCAGGACTAGCGGGAGTAGGGATTTACGAGCAGTACTTC. The full variable domain, completed using reference TRBV5-1 and TRBJ2-7, is KAGVTQTPRYLIKTRGQQVTLSCSPISGHRSVSWYQQTPGQGLQFLFEYFSETQRNKGNFPGRFSGRQFSNSRSEMNVSTLELGDSALYLCASSSGLAGVGIYEQYFGPGTRLTVT.

This clonotype occurred many times. V and J are TRBV6-6 and TRBJ2-7; TRBD1 matches at 8 bases. This CDR3 spans 16 amino acids. Trimming cost V 6 bases and J 0 bases; bases outside gene matches: 10. From germline, CDR1 is MNHNY and CDR2 SVGAGI (reference sequence). This CDR3 is CASRLAPGGLSYEQYF. The CDR3 DNA is TGTGCCAGCAGACTAGCCCCAGGGGGCCTCTCCTACGAGCAGTACTTC.

This clonotype was observed a few times. The rearrangement links TRBV25-1 to TRBJ2-2; 7 nucleotides line up with TRBD1. CDR3 length equals 17 residues. V was clipped by 4 bases and J by 8 bases; unmatched bases: 16. Germline CDR1 is MGHDK and CDR2 is SYGVNS. This CDR3 is CASSVPGTATRMGELFF. The CDR3 nucleotides are TGTGCCAGCAGTGTTCCCGGGACAGCCACGAGAATGGGGGAGCTGTTTTTT.

This clonotype was seen repeatedly, ten times or more. The V and J genes are TRBV3-1 and TRBJ2-5; D gene uncertain. Germline V gives CDR1 LGHDT, CDR2 YNNKEL (reference sequence). Between the trimmed V and J ends, which lost 4 bases and 5 bases, there was a span of 8 bases. This CDR3 contains 12 residues. DNA for the CDR3: TGTGCCAGCAGCCCTGCGGTGGAGACCCAGTACTTC. Residues: CASSPAVETQYF.